This TCR beta chain is drawn from a study of control samples from healthy donors and cancer patients. Repertoires were generated with immunoSEQ multiplex PCR, while TCRdb's copy carries only in-frame clones and drops some. This table holds some 120,000 clones, roughly 90% found once. Trimming removed 3 bases at V and 0 bases at J, with 12 bases between. CDR1 LGHNA and CDR2 YSLEER come from the germline V gene. CDR3 size: 16 residues. What was sequenced was blood. The receptor was isolated from a man aged 50 to 60 in good health. The gene calls are TRBV4-3 and TRBJ2-1; D is uncertain. CDR3 sequence reads: CASSQEFLSSYNEQFF. CDR3 nucleotides: TGCGCCAGCAGCCAGGAGTTTCTGAGCTCCTACAATGAGCAGTTCTTC.